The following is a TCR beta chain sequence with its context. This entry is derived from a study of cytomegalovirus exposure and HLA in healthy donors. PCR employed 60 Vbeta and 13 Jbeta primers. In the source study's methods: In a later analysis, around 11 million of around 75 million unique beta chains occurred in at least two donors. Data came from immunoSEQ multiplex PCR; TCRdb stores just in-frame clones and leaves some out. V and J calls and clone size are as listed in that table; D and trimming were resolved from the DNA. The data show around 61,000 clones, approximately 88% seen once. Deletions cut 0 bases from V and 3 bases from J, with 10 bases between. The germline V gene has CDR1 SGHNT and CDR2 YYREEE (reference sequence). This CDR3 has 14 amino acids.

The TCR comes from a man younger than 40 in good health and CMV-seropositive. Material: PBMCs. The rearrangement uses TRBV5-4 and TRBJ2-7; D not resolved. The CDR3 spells CASSLGGSNYEQYF. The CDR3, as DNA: TGTGCCAGCAGCTTGGGCGGAAGTAACTACGAGCAGTACTTC.